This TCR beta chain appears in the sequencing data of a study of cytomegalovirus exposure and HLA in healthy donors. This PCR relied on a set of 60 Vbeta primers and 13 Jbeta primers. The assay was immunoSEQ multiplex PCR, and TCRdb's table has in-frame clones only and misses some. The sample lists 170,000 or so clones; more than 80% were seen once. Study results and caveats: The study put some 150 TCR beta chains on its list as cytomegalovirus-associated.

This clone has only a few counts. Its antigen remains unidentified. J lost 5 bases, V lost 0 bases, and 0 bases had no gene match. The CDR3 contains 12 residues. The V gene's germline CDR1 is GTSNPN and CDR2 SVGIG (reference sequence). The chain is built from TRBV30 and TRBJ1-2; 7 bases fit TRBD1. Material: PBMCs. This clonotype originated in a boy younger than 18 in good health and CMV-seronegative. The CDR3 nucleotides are TGTGCCTGGAGTGTACAGGGGTATGGCTACACCTTC. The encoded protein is CAWSVQGYGYTF.